These T cell receptor beta chains were read from a single sample in a study of human T cells and chemical hapten exposure. MiXCR, applied by TCRdb to the RACE reads, yields one record per CDR3 protein. The sample has approximately 33,000 distinct CDR3 sequences, less than 8% seen once. Sequenced input: whole blood. Receptors were obtained from a human donor in good health. Some clones in this sample may be carry-over from other donors' samples. Both conserved end residues are part of each CDR3. D genes are given only for firm matches. The size of a clone is reported for some rows only, either as once, few or many, or as a class for expanded clones.

cdr3_nt: TGCAGTGCCCGCCCGCCAGGGACCTACGAGCAGTACTTC
cdr3_aa: CSARPPGTYEQYF
d_call: .
clone_size: few
v_call: TRBV20-1
j_call: TRBJ2-7

cdr3_nt: TGCGCCAGCAGCTCTACGACAGGGGTCGCGGGGGCCCTCCACTTT
cdr3_aa: CASSSTTGVAGALHF
d_call: TRBD1
clone_size: few
v_call: TRBV5-1
j_call: TRBJ1-6

cdr3_nt: TGTGCCAGCGGCGACAGGCCAACTAATTCACCCCTCCACTTT
cdr3_aa: CASGDRPTNSPLHF
d_call: .
clone_size: many
v_call: TRBV6-2/TRBV6-3
j_call: TRBJ1-6

cdr3_nt: TGTGCCAGCAGTGTTGACGCTAATGAAGCTTTCTTT
cdr3_aa: CASSVDANEAFF
d_call: .
clone_size: .
v_call: TRBV2
j_call: TRBJ1-1

cdr3_nt: TGTGCCAGCAGTTACCGAGCCCAGCCCCAGCATTTT
cdr3_aa: CASSYRAQPQHF
d_call: .
clone_size: few
v_call: TRBV6-2/TRBV6-3
j_call: TRBJ1-5

cdr3_nt: TGCAGTGCGAGCGATCGGGGTCAGCCCCAGCATTTT
cdr3_aa: CSASDRGQPQHF
d_call: .
clone_size: many
v_call: TRBV20-1
j_call: TRBJ1-5

cdr3_nt: TGTGCCAGCAGTTACTCGAGGACCCGAGAGACCCAGTACTTC
cdr3_aa: CASSYSRTRETQYF
d_call: .
clone_size: .
v_call: TRBV6-5
j_call: TRBJ2-5

cdr3_nt: TGCAGTGCCGTCGAGGGGGGCTCTGGCAATCAGCCCCAGCATTTT
cdr3_aa: CSAVEGGSGNQPQHF
d_call: .
clone_size: .
v_call: TRBV20-1
j_call: TRBJ1-5

cdr3_nt: TGTGCCAGCAGCTTAGTGTCGGGTAGCGGGAGATGGTACGAGCAGTACTTC
cdr3_aa: CASSLVSGSGRWYEQYF
d_call: TRBD2
clone_size: many
v_call: TRBV7-2
j_call: TRBJ2-7

cdr3_nt: TGCAGCGTTCGACAGGGGAGCTACGAGCAGTACTTC
cdr3_aa: CSVRQGSYEQYF
d_call: TRBD1
clone_size: few
v_call: TRBV29-1
j_call: TRBJ2-7

cdr3_nt: TGTGCCAGTAGTATTTCCGGACTCTATGGCTACACCTTC
cdr3_aa: CASSISGLYGYTF
d_call: .
clone_size: many
v_call: TRBV19
j_call: TRBJ1-2